This T cell receptor beta chain was recovered during a study of T cells in Graves' hyperthyroidism and ophthalmopathy. Study findings and constraints: Patients with ophthalmopathy were separated from those with stable hyperthyroidism by a 13 V-J model.

RNA transcripts served as the template for amplifying TCR beta CDR3 regions. Primed by the HTBI set, a first-round RT-PCR was run on the TCR CDR3. One entry per CDR3 protein, called by TCRdb with MiXCR from the multiplex PCR reads. The sample contains approximately 630,000 distinct CDR3 sequences, 16% of which appear only once. Among the patients, aged 18 to 65, hyperthyroidism was newly diagnosed and had lasted under 2 months. This clonotype occurred a few times. Antigen: not known. The clonotype was recovered from a woman aged 30 to 39 with Graves' hyperthyroidism. Sequenced input: blood.

The CDR3 sequence: CASSLNLARDEQFF. The CDR3 region has the DNA TGTGCCAGCAGCTTGAATCTAGCCCGGGATGAGCAGTTCTTC. The V and J genes are TRBV5-5 and TRBJ2-1, with D possibly being TRBD2 (5 bases). Deletions cut 1 base from V and 8 bases from J, with 13 bases between. The CDR3 spans 14 residues. Germline values: CDR1 SGHKS, CDR2 YYEKEE (reference sequence).